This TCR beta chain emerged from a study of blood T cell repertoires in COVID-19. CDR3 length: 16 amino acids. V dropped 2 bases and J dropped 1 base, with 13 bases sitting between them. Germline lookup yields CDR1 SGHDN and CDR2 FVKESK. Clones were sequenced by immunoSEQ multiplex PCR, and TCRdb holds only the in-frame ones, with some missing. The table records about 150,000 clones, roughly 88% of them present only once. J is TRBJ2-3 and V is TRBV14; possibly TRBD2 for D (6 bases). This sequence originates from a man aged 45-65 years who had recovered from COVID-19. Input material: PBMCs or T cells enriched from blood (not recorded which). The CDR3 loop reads CASSQKWGVGTDTQYF. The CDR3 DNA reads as TGTGCCAGCAGCCAAAAATGGGGGGTCGGCACAGATACGCAGTATTTT. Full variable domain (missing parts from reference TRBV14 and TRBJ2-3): EAGVTQFPSHSVIEKGQTVTLRCDPISGHDNLYWYRRVMGKEIKFLLHFVKESKQDESGMPNNRFLAERTGGTYSTLKVQPAELEDSGVYFCASSQKWGVGTDTQYFGPGTRLTVL.